Presented here are 18 T cell receptor beta chains from one specimen sequenced in a study of blood T cell repertoires in COVID-19 (dated by TCRdb to the early 2020s). The library was generated by the immunoSEQ multiplex PCR assay. What TCRdb holds here is the immuneACCESS table cut down to in-frame rearrangements. Part of the clones is not present; checked against another copy, under half of the missing clones reflect an unresolved V gene, and the others are unexplained. This sample is represented by about 160,000 clones; less than 85% of them were singletons. 8% to 8.5% of the sample comes from the top ten. Sequenced material: peripheral blood. The receptors here all came from a woman aged 60-75 years with COVID-19, enrolled during active disease.

This clone came up once. The rearrangement uses TRBV27 and TRBJ1-2; D is possibly TRBD1 (6 bases). The V gene lost 2 bases and the J gene lost 4 bases, with 8 bases spanning the gap. This CDR3 has 13 residues. Germline CDR1 and CDR2: MNHEY and SMNVEV (reference sequence). This chain's CDR3 is CASSLIRGYGYTF. The CDR3 DNA reads as TGTGCCAGCAGTTTAATCAGGGGCTATGGCTACACCTTC.

The chain links TRBV5-1 to TRBJ1-1; D might be TRBD1 (5 bases). Per germline, CDR1 SGHRS and CDR2 YFSETQ. Trimming removed 0 bases from V and 6 bases from J, with 15 bases in between. The CDR3 is 15 residues long. The CDR3 region is CASSLGQGGFAEAFF. In DNA form, the CDR3 reads TGCGCCAGCAGCTTGGGCCAGGGTGGGTTCGCTGAAGCTTTCTTT.

In its sample, this clone was seen once. The chain carries TRBV4-1 and TRBJ2-3; TRBD1 might be the D (5 bases). There are 17 residues in the CDR3. V was trimmed by 0 bases and J by 2 bases, leaving 15 bases between them. In germline, CDR1 is MGHRA, CDR2 YSYEKL. The CDR3 sequence is CASSQDYSDIFTDTQYF. CDR3 bases: TGCGCCAGCAGCCAAGATTATTCGGACATATTCACAGATACGCAGTATTTT.

This chain joins TRBV6-1 and TRBJ1-3; D perhaps matches TRBD1 (5 bases). The CDR3 contains 18 residues. Per germline, CDR1 MNHNS and CDR2 SASEGT. V lost 4 bases, J lost 0 bases, and 19 bases lay in between. CDR3 DNA: TGTGCCAGCAGTGCGGCGTCTTGGGGGGGTCACTCTGGAAACACCATATATTTT. Translated: CASSAASWGGHSGNTIYF.

The J gene is TRBJ2-2, the V gene TRBV11-1; 9 bases agree with TRBD1. CDR1 and CDR2 from the germline V gene are SGHAT and FQDESV (reference sequence). The CDR3 sequence is 16 residues long. V was pared by 5 bases and J by 4 bases, with 8 bases of the junction left unmatched. This CDR3 reads CASSAPGQGITGELFF. The DNA of the CDR3 is TGTGCCAGCAGCGCCCCGGGACAGGGAATCACCGGGGAGCTGTTTTTT.

The chain employs TRBV5-4 and TRBJ2-2, with D possibly being TRBD2 (7 bases). V was pared by 4 bases and J by 7 bases, with 17 bases between. The length of the CDR3 is 15 residues. CDR1 SGHNT and CDR2 YYREEE come from the germline V gene (reference sequence). CDR3 sequence (DNA): TGTGCCAGCAGCCCGAGGGGGGGGCTTGGCGGGGAGCTGTTTTTT. Residues: CASSPRGGLGGELFF.

The CDR3 nucleotides read TGTGCCAGCAGTTCCCGGACTAGCGGCAATGAGCAGTTCTTC. This translates into CASSSRTSGNEQFF. This rearrangement joins TRBV27 to TRBJ2-1; 10 positions match TRBD2. Germline V lookup: CDR1 MNHEY, CDR2 SMNVEV (reference sequence). V trimming: 4 bases; J trimming: 6 bases; junction bases outside the gene matches: 3. This CDR3 is 14 amino acids long.

The V gene is TRBV19, the J gene TRBJ2-2; D is uncertain. Germline values: CDR1 LNHDA, CDR2 SQIVND (reference sequence). This CDR3 has 13 amino acids. Trimming cost V 8 bases and J 1 base, with 8 bases left between them. Written as DNA, the CDR3 is TGTGCCAGTTTACCCGGGAACACCGGGGAGCTGTTTTTT. It is translated as CASLPGNTGELFF. Using reference TRBV19 and TRBJ2-2 for the parts outside the CDR3, the full variable domain is DGGITQSPKYLFRKEGQNVTLSCEQNLNHDAMYWYRQDPGQGLRLIYYSQIVNDFQKGDIAEGYSVSREKKESFPLTVTSAQKNPTAFYLCASLPGNTGELFFGEGSRLTVL.

J is TRBJ2-7 and V is TRBV3-1 (or the pseudogene TRBV3-2); D not resolved. Trimming cost V 1 base and J 9 bases, with 13 bases left between them. Per the germline V gene, CDR1 is LGHDT and CDR2 is YNNKEL (reference sequence). CDR3 length: 13 residues. The CDR3 nucleotides are TGTGCCAGCAGCCAAGGAATTCGTTCGGTGCAGTACGTC. Translating it yields CASSQGIRSVQYV.

This clone came up a few times. This chain joins TRBV5-6 and TRBJ2-7; 7 bases agree with TRBD1. The CDR3 runs 15 residues. Germline V gene lookup returns CDR1 SGHDT and CDR2 YYEEEE. Trimming took 4 bases from V and 3 from J; bases not matched to a gene: 10. This CDR3 is CASSRRQGSFYEQYF. DNA of the CDR3: TGTGCCAGCAGCCGCAGACAGGGAAGCTTCTACGAGCAGTACTTC.

The table lists this clone with a count of one. This chain uses TRBV10-3 with TRBJ1-4, with D tentatively TRBD1 (6 bases). Per germline, CDR1 ENHRY and CDR2 SYGVKD. The V gene lost 3 bases and the J gene lost 4 bases, with 15 bases spanning the gap. The CDR3 is 16 residues long. CDR3 sequence reads: CAISERSQGLNEKLFF. The CDR3 DNA reads TGTGCCATCAGTGAACGGTCCCAGGGGCTTAATGAAAAACTGTTTTTT.

The chain uses TRBV24-1 and TRBJ1-5, with D unclear. The V end was cut by 6 bases, the J end by 6 bases, with 11 bases between. Per the germline V gene, CDR1 is KGHDR and CDR2 is SFDVKD. This CDR3 spans 13 amino acids. The CDR3 sequence is CATSSPGSQPQHF. The CDR3 coding sequence is TGTGCCACCAGTTCCCCGGGATCTCAGCCCCAGCATTTT.

This chain's CDR3 is CASSIPGLGYNEQFF. The CDR3 bases are TGTGCCAGCAGCATACCGGGACTAGGCTACAATGAGCAGTTCTTC. V is TRBV6-2 or TRBV6-3 and J is TRBJ2-1, with 8 bases fitting TRBD2. The germline V gene encodes CDR1 MNHEY and CDR2 SVGEGT. This CDR3 spans 15 amino acids. With V trimmed by 6 bases and J by 3 bases, 7 bases remained unmatched.

The V gene is TRBV3-1 (or the pseudogene TRBV3-2), the J gene TRBJ2-3; D might be TRBD2 (6 bases). CDR3 length equals 15 residues. Germline values: CDR1 LGHDT, CDR2 YNNKEL (reference sequence). Trimming removed 0 bases at V and 4 bases at J, with 11 bases between. The CDR3: CASSQDWGVSDTQYF. The CDR3 region has the DNA TGTGCCAGCAGCCAAGACTGGGGGGTTTCAGATACGCAGTATTTT.

V is TRBV28 and J is TRBJ2-7; 16 nucleotides agree with TRBD2. The trim removed 6 bases at V and 1 base at J, leaving 9 bases unmatched. There are 18 residues in the CDR3. Germline V gives CDR1 MDHEN, CDR2 SYDVKM. The DNA for the CDR3 is TGTGCCAGCAGAGGGACTAGCGGGAGGGCCCTAATATCCTACGAGCAGTACTTC. This translates into CASRGTSGRALISYEQYF.

The V call is TRBV5-1, the J call TRBJ1-2, with TRBD1 as a possible D gene (5 bases). The CDR3 consists of 14 residues. Germline assignment: CDR1 SGHRS and CDR2 YFSETQ. The V and J ends lost 0 bases and 6 bases respectively, with 12 bases between them. The CDR3: CASSLESGWDGYTF. The CDR3 nucleotides are TGCGCCAGCAGCTTGGAATCAGGGTGGGATGGCTACACCTTC.

This clone was recorded a few times. The chain links TRBV2 to TRBJ1-1, with 8 bases matching TRBD1. V lost 7 bases to trimming and J lost 6 bases; unmatched junction nucleotides: 7. Germline V CDR1 and CDR2: SNHLY, FYNNEI. The CDR3 spans 13 residues. CDR3 sequence: CASNIDRGSEAFF. The DNA of the CDR3 is TGTGCCAGCAACATAGACAGGGGATCTGAAGCTTTCTTT.

This clone occurred once. The chain uses TRBV5-1 and TRBJ2-1; a possible D gene is TRBD1 (6 bases). This CDR3 has 13 amino acids. V was shortened by 0 bases and J by 9 bases, with 10 bases between the two germline ends. The germline V gene has CDR1 SGHRS and CDR2 YFSETQ. The CDR3 DNA follows: TGCGCCAGCAGCTTGGGGGGGCCGGGTGAGCAGTTCTTC. Translation gives CASSLGGPGEQFF.